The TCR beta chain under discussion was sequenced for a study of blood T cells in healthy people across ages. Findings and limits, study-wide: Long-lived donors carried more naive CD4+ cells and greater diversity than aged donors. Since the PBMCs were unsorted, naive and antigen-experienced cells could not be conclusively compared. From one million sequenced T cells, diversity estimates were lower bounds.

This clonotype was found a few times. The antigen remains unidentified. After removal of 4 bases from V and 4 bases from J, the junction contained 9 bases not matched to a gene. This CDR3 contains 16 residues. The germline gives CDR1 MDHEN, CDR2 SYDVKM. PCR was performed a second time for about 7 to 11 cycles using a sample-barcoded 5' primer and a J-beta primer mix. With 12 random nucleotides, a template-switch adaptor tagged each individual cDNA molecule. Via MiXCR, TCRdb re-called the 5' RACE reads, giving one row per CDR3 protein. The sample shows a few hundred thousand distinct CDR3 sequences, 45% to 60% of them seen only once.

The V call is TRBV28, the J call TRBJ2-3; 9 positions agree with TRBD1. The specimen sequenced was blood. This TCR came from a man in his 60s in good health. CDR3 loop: CASSSAGTGISDTQYF. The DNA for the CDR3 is TGTGCCAGCAGTTCCGCCGGGACAGGGATTTCAGATACGCAGTATTTT.